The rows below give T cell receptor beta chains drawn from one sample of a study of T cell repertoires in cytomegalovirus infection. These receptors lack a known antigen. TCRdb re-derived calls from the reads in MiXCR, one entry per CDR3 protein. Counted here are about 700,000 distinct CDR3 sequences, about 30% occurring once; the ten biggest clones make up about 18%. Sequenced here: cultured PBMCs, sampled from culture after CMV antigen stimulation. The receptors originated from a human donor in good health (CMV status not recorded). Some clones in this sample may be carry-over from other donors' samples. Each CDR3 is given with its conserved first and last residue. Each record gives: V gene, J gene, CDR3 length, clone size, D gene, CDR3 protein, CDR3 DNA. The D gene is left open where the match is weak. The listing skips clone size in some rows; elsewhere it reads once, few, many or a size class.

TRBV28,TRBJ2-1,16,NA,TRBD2,CASSLGATSGGARQFF,TGTGCCAGCAGTTTGGGGGCGACTAGCGGGGGGGCCAGGCAGTTCTTC
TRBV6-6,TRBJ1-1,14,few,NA,CASSPGLQNTEAFF,TGTGCCAGCAGCCCCGGACTCCAGAACACTGAAGCTTTCTTT
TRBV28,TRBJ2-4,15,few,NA,CASSFGSPQEAIQYF,TGTGCCAGCAGTTTCGGGTCCCCCCAAGAGGCCATTCAGTACTTC
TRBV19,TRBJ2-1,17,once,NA,CASTPQFSASSYNEQFF,TGTGCCAGTACCCCTCAGTTTAGCGCGAGCTCCTACAATGAGCAGTTCTTC
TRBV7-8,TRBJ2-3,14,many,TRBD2,CASSLGPGRGTQYF,TGTGCCAGCAGCTTAGGTCCAGGGAGGGGTACGCAGTATTTT
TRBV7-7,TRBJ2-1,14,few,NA,CASSLGEGINEQFF,TGTGCCAGCAGCTTAGGGGAAGGAATTAATGAGCAGTTCTTC
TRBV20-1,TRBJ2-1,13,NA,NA,CSARNRAYNEQFF,TGCAGTGCTAGGAACAGGGCCTACAATGAGCAGTTCTTC
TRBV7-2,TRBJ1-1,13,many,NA,CASSLNTNTEAFF,TGTGCCAGCAGCTTAAACACAAACACTGAAGCTTTCTTT
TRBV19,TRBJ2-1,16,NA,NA,CASSTVEDPLYNEQFF,TGTGCCAGTAGTACCGTGGAAGATCCCTTATACAATGAGCAGTTCTTC
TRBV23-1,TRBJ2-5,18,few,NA,CASSQLIAGAQVSETQYF,TGCGCCAGCAGTCAATTAATCGCGGGGGCGCAAGTATCCGAGACCCAGTACTTC
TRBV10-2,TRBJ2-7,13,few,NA,CASSHRESYEQYF,TGCGCCAGCAGCCATAGGGAGTCCTACGAGCAGTACTTC
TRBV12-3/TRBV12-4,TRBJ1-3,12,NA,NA,CASKASGNTIYF,TGTGCCAGCAAGGCCTCTGGAAACACCATATATTTT
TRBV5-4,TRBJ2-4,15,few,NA,CASSLFYSAKNIQYF,TGTGCCAGCAGCTTGTTCTACTCGGCCAAAAACATTCAGTACTTC
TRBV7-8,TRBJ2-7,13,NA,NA,CASSPSFGYEQYF,TGTGCCAGCAGCCCCTCGTTCGGCTACGAGCAGTACTTC
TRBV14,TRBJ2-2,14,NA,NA,CASSQVSVTGELFF,TGTGCCAGCAGCCAAGTATCGGTGACCGGGGAGCTGTTTTTT
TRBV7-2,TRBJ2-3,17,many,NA,CASSPLEGLGGRGTQYF,TGTGCCAGCTCACCCCTCGAAGGACTAGGTGGCAGGGGTACGCAGTATTTT